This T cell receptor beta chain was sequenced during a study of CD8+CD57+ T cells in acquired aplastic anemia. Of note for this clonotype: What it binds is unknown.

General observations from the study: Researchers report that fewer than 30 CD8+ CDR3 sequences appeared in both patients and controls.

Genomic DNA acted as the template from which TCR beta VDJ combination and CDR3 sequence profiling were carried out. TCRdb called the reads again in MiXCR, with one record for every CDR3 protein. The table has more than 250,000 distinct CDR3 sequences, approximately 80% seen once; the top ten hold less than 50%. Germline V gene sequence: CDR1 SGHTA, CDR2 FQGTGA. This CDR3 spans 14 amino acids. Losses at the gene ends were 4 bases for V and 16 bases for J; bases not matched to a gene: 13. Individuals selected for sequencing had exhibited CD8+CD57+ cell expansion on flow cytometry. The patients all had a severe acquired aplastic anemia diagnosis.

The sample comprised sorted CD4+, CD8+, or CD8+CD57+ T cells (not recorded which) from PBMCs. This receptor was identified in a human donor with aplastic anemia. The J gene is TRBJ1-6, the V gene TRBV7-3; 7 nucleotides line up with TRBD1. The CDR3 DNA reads TGTGCCAGCAGCTCCGCGAGGGGGCCTTACACTCTCCACTTT. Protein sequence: CASSSARGPYTLHF.